These T cell receptor beta chains were read from a single sample in a study of CD8 T cells in Susac syndrome. One entry per CDR3 protein results from TCRdb running MiXCR on the immunoSEQ multiplex PCR reads. The sample holds 150,000 to 180,000 distinct CDR3 sequences; about 94% are singletons and the top ten take around 0.21%. Sequencing used CD8+ T cells from PBMCs. The receptors were sampled from a human donor with multiple sclerosis. Each CDR3 is given with its conserved first and last residue. The D gene is left open where the match is weak. Clone size is not always given. Where it is, it says once, few, many or a class for expanded clones.

clone size: -
J gene: TRBJ2-3
D gene: -
V gene: TRBV3-1
CDR3 protein: CASSQSLQGGVTDTQYF
CDR3 DNA: TGTGCCAGCAGCCAAAGTTTACAGGGAGGGGTCACAGATACGCAGTATTTT

clone size: -
J gene: TRBJ2-3
D gene: -
V gene: TRBV29-1
CDR3 protein: CSVDAVGQGRTDTQYF
CDR3 DNA: TGCAGCGTTGATGCCGTCGGGCAGGGAAGGACAGATACGCAGTATTTT

clone size: -
J gene: TRBJ1-2
D gene: -
V gene: TRBV24-1
CDR3 protein: CATSDYRGYTF
CDR3 DNA: TGTGCCACCAGTGATTATCGGGGCTACACCTTC

clone size: once
J gene: TRBJ2-1
D gene: TRBD2
V gene: TRBV2
CDR3 protein: CASSELVASLGAGDNEQFF
CDR3 DNA: TGTGCCAGCAGTGAATTAGTAGCATCGCTGGGAGCGGGGGACAATGAGCAGTTCTTC

clone size: -
J gene: TRBJ1-6
D gene: -
V gene: TRBV14
CDR3 protein: CASSQSGTSGGNSPLHF
CDR3 DNA: TGTGCCAGCAGCCAATCCGGGACGTCCGGAGGGAATTCACCCCTCCACTTT

clone size: -
J gene: TRBJ2-3
D gene: TRBD1
V gene: TRBV7-8
CDR3 protein: CASSPRPGQGLSDTQYF
CDR3 DNA: TGTGCCAGCAGCCCCCGGCCGGGACAGGGGCTATCAGATACGCAGTATTTT

clone size: -
J gene: TRBJ1-5
D gene: -
V gene: TRBV12-3/TRBV12-4
CDR3 protein: CASTPRGPQPQHF
CDR3 DNA: TGTGCCAGCACCCCACGGGGGCCTCAGCCCCAGCATTTT

clone size: -
J gene: TRBJ1-2
D gene: -
V gene: TRBV7-2
CDR3 protein: CASSTRDGYTF
CDR3 DNA: TGTGCCAGCAGCACCAGGGACGGCTACACCTTC

clone size: -
J gene: TRBJ2-1
D gene: -
V gene: TRBV7-2
CDR3 protein: CASSSDKGRANEQFF
CDR3 DNA: TGTGCCAGCAGCTCCGACAAGGGCAGGGCCAATGAGCAGTTCTTC

clone size: -
J gene: TRBJ2-4
D gene: -
V gene: TRBV5-6
CDR3 protein: CASSPHQNIQYF
CDR3 DNA: TGTGCCAGCAGCCCCCATCAGAACATTCAGTACTTC

clone size: -
J gene: TRBJ1-2
D gene: TRBD1
V gene: TRBV4-3
CDR3 protein: CASSQGDRGGYGYTF
CDR3 DNA: TGCGCCAGCAGCCAAGGGGACAGGGGAGGCTATGGCTACACCTTC

clone size: -
J gene: TRBJ1-5
D gene: -
V gene: TRBV20-1
CDR3 protein: CSATPKNQPQHF
CDR3 DNA: TGCAGTGCTACACCTAAGAATCAGCCCCAGCATTTT

clone size: -
J gene: TRBJ2-7
D gene: TRBD2
V gene: TRBV2
CDR3 protein: CASEGTSSYEQYF
CDR3 DNA: TGTGCCAGCGAGGGGACTAGCTCCTACGAGCAGTACTTC